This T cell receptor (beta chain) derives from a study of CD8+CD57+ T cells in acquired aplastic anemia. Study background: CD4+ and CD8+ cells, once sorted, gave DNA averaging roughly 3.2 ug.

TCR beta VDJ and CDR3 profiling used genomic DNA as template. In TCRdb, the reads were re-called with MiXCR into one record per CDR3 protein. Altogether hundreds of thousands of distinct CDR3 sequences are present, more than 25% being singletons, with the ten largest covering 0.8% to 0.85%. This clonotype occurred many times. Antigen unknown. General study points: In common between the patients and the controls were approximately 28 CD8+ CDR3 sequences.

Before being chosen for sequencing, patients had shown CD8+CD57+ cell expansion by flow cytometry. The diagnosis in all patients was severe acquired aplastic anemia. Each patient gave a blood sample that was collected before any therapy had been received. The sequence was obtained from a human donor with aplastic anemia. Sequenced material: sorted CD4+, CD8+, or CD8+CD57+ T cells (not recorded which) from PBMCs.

The CDR3 sequence: CAIRDRLGTGELFF. CDR3 bases: TGTGCCATCAGGGACAGGTTGGGCACCGGGGAGCTGTTTTTT. The chain links TRBV10-3 to TRBJ2-2; 7 positions match TRBD1. The CDR3 runs to 14 residues. The J segment lost 4 bases and the V segment lost 6 bases, leaving 5 bases of the junction unmatched. Germline V CDR1 and CDR2: ENHRY, SYGVKD.